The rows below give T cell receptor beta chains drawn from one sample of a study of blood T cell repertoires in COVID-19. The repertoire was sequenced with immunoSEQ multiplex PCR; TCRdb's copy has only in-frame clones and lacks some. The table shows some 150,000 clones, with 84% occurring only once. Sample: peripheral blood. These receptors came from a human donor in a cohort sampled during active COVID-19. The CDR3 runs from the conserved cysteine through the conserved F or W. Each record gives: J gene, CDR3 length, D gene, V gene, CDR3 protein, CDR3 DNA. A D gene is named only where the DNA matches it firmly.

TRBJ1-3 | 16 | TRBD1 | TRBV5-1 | CASSSGQLSSGNTIYF | TGCGCCAGCAGCTCGGGACAGCTGAGCTCTGGAAACACCATATATTTT
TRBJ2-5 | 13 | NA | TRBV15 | CATSRDTVETQYF | TGTGCCACCAGCAGAGATACAGTAGAGACCCAGTACTTC
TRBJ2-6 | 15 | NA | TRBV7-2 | CASSLEASGANVLTF | TGTGCCAGCAGCTTAGAAGCTTCTGGGGCCAACGTCCTGACTTTC
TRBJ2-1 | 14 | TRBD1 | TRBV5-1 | CASSGRTGGNEQFF | TGCGCCAGCAGCGGGCGGACAGGTGGAAATGAGCAGTTCTTC
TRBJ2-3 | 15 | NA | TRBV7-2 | CASSLLGTGTDTQYF | TGTGCCAGCAGCTTACTGGGTACAGGGACAGATACGCAGTATTTT
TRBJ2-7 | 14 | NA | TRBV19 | CASSNSGNSYEQYF | TGTGCCAGTAGTAATAGCGGAAACTCCTACGAGCAGTACTTC
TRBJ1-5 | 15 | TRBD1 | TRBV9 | CASSVGQGADQPQHF | TGTGCCAGCAGCGTAGGACAGGGGGCCGATCAGCCCCAGCATTTT
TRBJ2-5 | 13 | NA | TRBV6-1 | CASSEPPLETQYF | TGTGCCAGCAGTGAACCCCCTCTAGAGACCCAGTACTTC
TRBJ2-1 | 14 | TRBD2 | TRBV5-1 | CASSGTSGSNEQFF | TGCGCCAGCTCAGGGACTAGCGGGAGCAATGAGCAGTTCTTC
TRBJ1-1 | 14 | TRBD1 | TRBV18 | CASSRTGGSSEAFF | TGTGCCAGCTCTCGGACAGGAGGAAGCTCTGAAGCTTTCTTT
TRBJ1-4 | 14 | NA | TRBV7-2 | CASGGTGRNEKLFF | TGTGCCAGCGGGGGAACCGGGAGAAATGAAAAACTGTTTTTT
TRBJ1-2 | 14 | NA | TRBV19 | CASSMADRIYGYTF | TGTGCCAGTAGTATGGCAGACAGGATCTATGGCTACACCTTC
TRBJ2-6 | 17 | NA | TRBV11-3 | CASGPGQLDSGANVLTF | TGTGCCAGCGGACCCGGACAGCTTGACTCTGGGGCCAACGTCCTGACTTTC